This T cell receptor (beta chain) was sequenced in a study of T cells in Graves' hyperthyroidism and ophthalmopathy. Across the study: Peripheral blood was taken when the disease was first diagnosed, before any treatment began.

TCR beta CDR3 region amplification was performed from RNA transcripts. A set of HTBI primers served as the primers for a first-round RT-PCR of the TCR CDR3. Via MiXCR, TCRdb re-called the multiplex PCR reads, giving one row per CDR3 protein. This sample yields 550,000 to 850,000 distinct CDR3 sequences, of which roughly 20% are seen a single time; 16% belongs to the top ten. The CDR3 covers 16 residues. From germline, CDR1 is MNHEY and CDR2 SMNVEV (reference sequence). With 6 bases removed from V and 0 bases from J, the gap between germline ends came to 12 bases. Blood was obtained at the first hyperthyroidism diagnosis, which preceded any ophthalmopathy symptoms. Study conclusions and caveats: Separation of ophthalmopathy from stable hyperthyroidism was achieved by a 13 V-J model. In validation, the model predicted ophthalmopathy. These predictions came a median roughly 6 months before onset.

To note about this clonotype: What it binds is unknown.

The clonotype was recovered from a woman in her forties or fifties with Graves' hyperthyroidism that later progressed to Graves' ophthalmopathy. J is TRBJ2-6 and V is TRBV27; D gene uncertain. Input material: blood. CDR3 sequence (DNA): TGTGCCAGCAGCTATACCGTCAGCTCTGGGGCCAACGTCCTGACTTTC. Translation: CASSYTVSSGANVLTF.